The 2 T cell receptor beta chains given below trace back to one sample, sequenced in a study of T cell changes during pregnancy in multiple sclerosis. Sequencing was performed with immunoSEQ multiplex PCR; in TCRdb, only in-frame clones are kept and a portion is missing. The data contain about 98,000 clones, 92% of them singletons. This specimen was peripheral blood, taken after pregnancy. Receptor source: a female donor in good health, enrolled as a control in a pregnancy study.

DNA of the CDR3: TGTGCCAGTAGTATCGGGGGGGTCAATCAGCCCCAGCATTTT. Translating gives CASSIGGVNQPQHF. The V and J genes are TRBV19 and TRBJ1-5; tentatively, D is TRBD1 (5 bases). Between the trimmed V and J ends, which lost 3 bases and 3 bases, there was a span of 9 bases. Germline V gene lookup returns CDR1 LNHDA and CDR2 SQIVND (reference sequence). The CDR3 consists of 14 residues.

The J gene is TRBJ2-4, the V gene TRBV5-4, with D perhaps TRBD2 (7 bases). With 2 bases removed from V and 1 base from J, the gap between germline ends came to 13 bases. Germline values: CDR1 SGHNT, CDR2 YYREEE (reference sequence). This CDR3 is 16 amino acids long. The DNA of the CDR3 is TGTGCCAGCAGCTTAGGGGGGGAATCCGCCAAAAACATTCAGTACTTC. This translates into CASSLGGESAKNIQYF.